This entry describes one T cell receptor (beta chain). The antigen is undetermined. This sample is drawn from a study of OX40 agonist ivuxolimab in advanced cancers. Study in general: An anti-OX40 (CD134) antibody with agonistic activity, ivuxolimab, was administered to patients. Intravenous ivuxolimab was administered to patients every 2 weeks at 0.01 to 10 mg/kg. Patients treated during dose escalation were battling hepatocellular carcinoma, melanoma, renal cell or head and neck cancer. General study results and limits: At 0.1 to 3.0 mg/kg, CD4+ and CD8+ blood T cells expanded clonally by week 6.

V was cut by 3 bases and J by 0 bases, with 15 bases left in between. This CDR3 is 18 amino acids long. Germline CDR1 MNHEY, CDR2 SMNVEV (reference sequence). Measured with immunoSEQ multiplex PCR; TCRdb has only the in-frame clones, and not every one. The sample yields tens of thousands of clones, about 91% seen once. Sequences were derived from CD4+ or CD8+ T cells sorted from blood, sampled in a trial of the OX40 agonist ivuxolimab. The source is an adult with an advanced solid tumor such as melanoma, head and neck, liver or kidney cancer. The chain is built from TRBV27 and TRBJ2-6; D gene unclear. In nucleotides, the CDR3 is TGTGCCAGCAGTTTCTTCCCCGGGCCTTCCTCTGGGGCCAACGTCCTGACTTTC. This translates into CASSFFPGPSSGANVLTF.